The present TCR beta chain was sequenced within a study of sequential checkpoint blockade in melanoma. For the study at large: After both sequences, patients received maintenance nivolumab.

CDR1 is MNHEY and CDR2 is SVGAGI in the germline V gene. V gave up 2 bases and J gave up 3 bases, with 7 bases separating them. CDR3 length equals 13 residues. Sequencing was performed with immunoSEQ multiplex PCR; in TCRdb, only in-frame clones are kept and a portion is missing. In the table there are more than 9,000 clones, 70% to 75% of which are singletons. Described treatment: randomized to nivolumab then ipilimumab (arm A) or the reverse (arm B). Patients had received no earlier DNA-damaging chemotherapy. From thawed PBMCs, live CD3+CD8+ cells negative for CD19 and CD56 were sorted. Here the sequenced sample was CD8+ T cells sorted from blood (inferred from file names), taken from a patient given nivolumab and ipilimumab in sequence. V and J are TRBV6-5 and TRBJ1-2; D remains ambiguous. The TCR originated in a human donor with melanoma. The CDR3 is CASSYGGDYGYTF. CDR3 coding DNA: TGTGCCAGCAGTTACGGCGGCGACTATGGCTACACCTTC.